This T cell receptor beta chain is drawn from a study of blood T cell repertoires in COVID-19. At the level of the study: Sites across the United States, Italy and Spain contributed samples from acute and convalescent COVID-19. Sample material is recorded as cDNA or gDNA derived from T cells, B-cell-depleted T cells, or PBMCs.

This CDR3 contains 15 residues. V lost 1 base, J lost 5 bases, and 7 bases stayed unmatched. Germline V gene data show CDR1 as SGHAT and CDR2 as FQNNGV. Source study methods: Amplification of reference gene primers provided the estimated nucleated cell counts. Only in-frame clones appear in the TCRdb table, and some are missing; sequencing was by immunoSEQ multiplex PCR. V and J calls plus clone size are reproduced from that table; the DNA served to infer D and trimming. The sample shows 150,000 to 200,000 clones, roughly four fifths of them seen only once. The sample consisted of peripheral blood. The rearrangement joins TRBV11-2 to TRBJ2-5; 7 bases match TRBD2. The sequence came from a woman older than 75 with acute or convalescent COVID-19. CDR3 bases: TGTGCCAGCAGCTTAGTATCGGGGGGATCTGAGACCCAGTACTTC. This gives the protein CASSLVSGGSETQYF.